The rows below give T cell receptor beta chains drawn from one sample of a study of cytomegalovirus exposure and HLA in healthy donors. Data came from immunoSEQ multiplex PCR; TCRdb stores just in-frame clones and leaves some out. Of about 140,000 clones listed, approximately 82% are singletons. Sequencing used PBMCs. The receptors were sampled from a man aged 30 to 39 in good health and CMV-seropositive. The CDR3 runs from the conserved cysteine through the conserved F or W. A D gene is named only where the DNA matches it firmly. Clone size is shown for a subset of rows, as once, few, many or a class of expanded clone.

clone_size	v_call	j_call	d_call	cdr3_aa	cdr3_nt
few	TRBV19	TRBJ2-3	-	CASSPAGARDTQYF	TGTGCCAGTAGTCCAGCGGGCGCCAGGGATACGCAGTATTTT
-	TRBV5-1	TRBJ1-1	-	CASSLRPGEGNTEAFF	TGCGCCAGCAGCTTGAGACCGGGGGAGGGGAACACTGAAGCTTTCTTT
-	TRBV19	TRBJ2-7	TRBD1	CASSPGTANYEQYF	TGTGCCAGTAGCCCGGGGACAGCCAACTACGAGCAGTACTTC
-	TRBV4-2	TRBJ2-7	TRBD2	CASSQEFIGTSRAYEQYF	TGTGCCAGCAGCCAAGAATTTATTGGGACTAGCCGTGCCTACGAGCAGTACTTC
-	TRBV19	TRBJ1-1	-	CASSIRVKNTEAFF	TGTGCCAGTAGTATCAGGGTAAAGAACACTGAAGCTTTCTTT
-	TRBV7-9	TRBJ1-5	-	CSSSSTTDSNQPQHF	TGTTCCAGCAGCTCGACTACAGACAGCAATCAGCCCCAGCATTTT
-	TRBV7-2	TRBJ1-4	-	CASSLDWNEKLFF	TGTGCCAGCAGCCTGGACTGGAATGAAAAACTGTTTTTT
-	TRBV6-4	TRBJ2-1	TRBD2	CASSDTGASGTRSYNEQFF	TGTGCCAGCAGTGATACGGGGGCTAGCGGGACCCGCTCCTACAATGAGCAGTTCTTC
-	TRBV30	TRBJ2-7	-	CAWKSPHDEQYF	TGTGCCTGGAAAAGCCCTCACGACGAGCAGTACTTC
-	TRBV2	TRBJ2-5	-	CASGAGTETQYF	TGTGCCAGCGGCGCGGGAACGGAGACCCAGTACTTC
-	TRBV6-6	TRBJ2-7	TRBD2	CASSLLPGTSGYEQYF	TGTGCCAGCAGCCTACTCCCCGGGACTAGCGGCTACGAGCAGTACTTC
once	TRBV5-1	TRBJ1-2	TRBD1	CASSPPGTGYGYTF	TGCGCCAGCAGCCCGCCCGGGACAGGCTATGGCTACACCTTC
-	TRBV6-5	TRBJ2-7	-	CASSEILQQYF	TGTGCCAGCAGTGAAATCCTACAGCAGTACTTC
-	TRBV9	TRBJ2-6	-	CASSAGRAHSGANVLTF	TGTGCCAGCAGCGCCGGGCGGGCACACTCTGGGGCCAACGTCCTGACTTTC
-	TRBV2	TRBJ1-2	TRBD1	CASSPEGAYGYTF	TGTGCCAGCAGTCCGGAGGGGGCGTATGGCTACACCTTC
-	TRBV5-4	TRBJ2-6	TRBD2	CASSLARGAGANVLTF	TGTGCCAGCAGCTTGGCCCGGGGGGCTGGGGCCAACGTCCTGACTTTC
few	TRBV7-2	TRBJ1-4	-	CASSFSTNEKLFF	TGTGCCAGCAGCTTCTCAACTAATGAAAAACTGTTTTTT
-	TRBV28	TRBJ2-4	-	CASSWAGTDIQYF	TGTGCCAGCAGTTGGGCAGGTACGGACATTCAGTACTTC
-	TRBV21-1	TRBJ2-3	-	CASIHPDWLAASDTQYF	TGTGCCAGCATACACCCGGATTGGCTAGCCGCGTCAGATACGCAGTATTTT
-	TRBV5-1	TRBJ2-1	TRBD2	CASSLVGRDEQFF	TGCGCCAGCAGCTTGGTGGGGAGGGATGAGCAGTTCTTC
-	TRBV9	TRBJ1-1	-	CASSPGELNTEAFF	TGTGCCAGCAGCCCTGGGGAGTTGAACACTGAAGCTTTCTTT
-	TRBV28	TRBJ1-2	-	CASSRGDRLGDYGYTF	TGTGCCAGCAGCCGAGGAGACAGGTTGGGCGACTATGGCTACACCTTC
-	TRBV6-5	TRBJ1-2	TRBD1	CASSKTGGGYGYTF	TGTGCCAGCAGTAAGACAGGGGGCGGCTATGGCTACACCTTC
-	TRBV27	TRBJ1-5	-	CASRVTGSNQPQHF	TGTGCCAGCAGAGTGACGGGTAGCAATCAGCCCCAGCATTTT
-	TRBV27	TRBJ2-7	TRBD2	CASSALAGTSGPYEQYF	TGTGCCAGCAGTGCTCTTGCGGGGACTAGCGGTCCCTACGAGCAGTACTTC
-	TRBV5-1	TRBJ2-1	-	CASILDLNRDEQFF	TGCGCCAGCATCCTAGACCTAAATCGCGATGAGCAGTTCTTC
once	TRBV14	TRBJ2-1	TRBD2	CASSQDGGRFKQFF	TGTGCCAGCAGCCAAGATGGCGGGAGATTTAAGCAGTTCTTC
-	TRBV7-7	TRBJ2-2	TRBD1	CASSPSTGSAGELFF	TGTGCCAGCAGCCCGTCGACAGGGAGCGCCGGGGAGCTGTTTTTT
-	TRBV2	TRBJ1-5	-	CASRRREGSNQPQHF	TGTGCCAGCAGGAGGAGGGAGGGTAGCAATCAGCCCCAGCATTTT
-	TRBV4-1	TRBJ1-6	-	CASSLRWGSRRDNSPLHF	TGCGCCAGCAGCCTAAGGTGGGGCTCCCGCAGAGATAATTCACCCCTCCACTTT
-	TRBV27	TRBJ2-2	-	CASSVRGANTGELFF	TGTGCCAGCAGCGTCAGGGGGGCGAACACCGGGGAGCTGTTTTTT
-	TRBV9	TRBJ2-1	-	CASSVGQGTYNEQFF	TGTGCCAGCAGCGTAGGTCAGGGAACGTACAATGAGCAGTTCTTC
-	TRBV2	TRBJ2-7	TRBD1	CASSRQGQNDEQYF	TGTGCCAGCAGCCGACAGGGGCAGAACGACGAGCAGTACTTC
-	TRBV5-1	TRBJ2-5	TRBD2	CASSPGERGEAETQYF	TGCGCCAGCAGCCCGGGGGAACGGGGGGAGGCAGAGACCCAGTACTTC
-	TRBV18	TRBJ2-2	-	CASSPRESNTGELFF	TGTGCCAGCTCACCAAGGGAGTCGAACACCGGGGAGCTGTTTTTT
-	TRBV6-5	TRBJ2-7	-	CASSYGRLLYEQYF	TGTGCCAGCAGTTACGGGAGACTACTCTACGAGCAGTACTTC
-	TRBV5-1	TRBJ2-3	TRBD1	CASLGQGARDTQYF	TGCGCCAGCCTGGGACAGGGGGCGCGAGATACGCAGTATTTT
-	TRBV18	TRBJ1-6	TRBD1	CASSPTGVLSSPLHF	TGTGCCAGCTCACCAACAGGGGTGTTATCTTCACCCCTCCACTTT
-	TRBV29-1	TRBJ2-3	-	CSVEQGYTQYF	TGCAGCGTTGAACAGGGGTATACGCAGTATTTT
-	TRBV28	TRBJ2-5	TRBD2	CASSPTGGQETQYF	TGTGCCAGCAGTCCGACGGGGGGTCAAGAGACCCAGTACTTC
-	TRBV5-1	TRBJ2-1	TRBD2	CASSLGSGGSYNEQFF	TGCGCCAGCAGCTTGGGTAGCGGGGGGTCCTACAATGAGCAGTTCTTC
once	TRBV11-3	TRBJ2-7	-	CASSFLQGYEQYF	TGTGCCAGCAGCTTTCTACAGGGCTACGAGCAGTACTTC
-	TRBV5-1	TRBJ2-1	TRBD2	CASSNILAGGPNEQFF	TGCGCCAGCAGCAATATACTAGCGGGAGGGCCAAATGAGCAGTTCTTC
once	TRBV12-5	TRBJ1-5	TRBD1	CASGLKTGGNQPQHF	TGTGCTAGTGGTTTGAAGACAGGGGGTAATCAGCCCCAGCATTTT
-	TRBV4-2	TRBJ1-1	-	CASSQARGMNTEAFF	TGTGCCAGCAGCCAAGCTCGGGGAATGAACACTGAAGCTTTCTTT
-	TRBV11-2	TRBJ2-5	TRBD2	CASSKTSGASGETQYF	TGTGCCAGCAGCAAGACTAGCGGGGCTTCGGGGGAGACCCAGTACTTC
-	TRBV13	TRBJ2-7	TRBD1	CASSKRTGVDEQYF	TGTGCCAGCAGCAAACGGACAGGGGTTGACGAGCAGTACTTC
-	TRBV7-3	TRBJ2-5	TRBD2	CASSISGGGETQYF	TGTGCCAGCAGCATTAGCGGGGGCGGGGAGACCCAGTACTTC
-	TRBV5-5	TRBJ2-7	-	CASSLGQSQGEQYF	TGTGCCAGCAGCTTGGGTCAGTCTCAGGGGGAGCAGTACTTC
-	TRBV25-1	TRBJ2-1	-	CASSESAAETGYNEQFF	TGTGCCAGCAGTGAATCAGCGGCGGAGACGGGCTACAATGAGCAGTTCTTC
-	TRBV9	TRBJ2-7	TRBD2	CASSVGATSRSSYEQYF	TGTGCCAGCAGCGTAGGGGCGACTAGCCGTTCCTCCTACGAGCAGTACTTC
-	TRBV5-4	TRBJ2-7	TRBD2	CASSSKGTSGYEQYF	TGTGCCAGCAGCTCAAAAGGGACTAGCGGCTACGAGCAGTACTTC
-	TRBV6-4	TRBJ2-2	-	CASRMGATGELFF	TGTGCCAGCAGAATGGGGGCGACCGGGGAGCTGTTTTTT
-	TRBV18	TRBJ1-3	-	CASSPREGSPSTGNTIYF	TGTGCCAGCTCGCCCCGGGAGGGTTCCCCTTCCACGGGAAACACCATATATTTT